Following are 20 T cell receptor beta chains from one sample sequenced in a study of glioma-infiltrating T cells. The iRepertoire nested amplicon-rescue multiplex PCR amplified TCR alpha and beta CDR3s from RNA. TCRdb used MiXCR to reprocess the multiplex PCR reads, holding one entry per CDR3 protein. The sample carries about 180,000 distinct CDR3 sequences, approximately 40% recorded once. Input material: glioma tissue, nonneoplastic brain tissue, or PBMCs (not recorded which). The receptors shown here come from a human donor with low-grade glioma or glioblastoma, undergoing nonglioma brain surgery, or in good health (not recorded which).

The chain is built from TRBV12-3 or TRBV12-4 and TRBJ1-3; D is ambiguous. V dropped 5 bases and J dropped 7 bases, with 9 bases sitting between them. The CDR3 sequence is 12 residues long. The CDR3 reads CASSPGVNTIYF. The CDR3 DNA reads TGTGCCAGCAGTCCCGGAGTGAACACCATATATTTT.

This clonotype was seen ten or more times. The V and J genes are TRBV7-8 and TRBJ1-2; D ambiguous. Germline loops: CDR1 SGHVS, CDR2 FQNEAQ. The CDR3 sequence is 14 residues long. Trimming removed 3 bases at V and 1 base at J, with 9 bases between. Written as DNA, the CDR3 is TGTGCCAGCAGCTTGGGTCCAGTTAACTATGGCTACACCTTC. As protein: CASSLGPVNYGYTF.

The table lists this clonotype with a few counts. The CDR3 bases are TGTGCCAGCAGCCAAGTGACTGGTGGAGTAGCGTCCACAGATACGCAGTATTTT. It is translated as CASSQVTGGVASTDTQYF. The V gene is TRBV4-2, the J gene TRBJ2-3; D possibly corresponds to TRBD2 (5 bases). The CDR3 runs 18 residues. Trimming shortened V by 1 base and J by 2 bases, and 19 bases separated the two germline ends. In germline, CDR1 is LGHNA, CDR2 YNFKEQ.

The table lists this clonotype with a few counts. Here the CDR3 reads CASTLGIATDTQYF. The DNA for the CDR3 is TGTGCCAGTACCCTCGGAATTGCCACAGATACGCAGTATTTT. The chain carries TRBV19 and TRBJ2-3; the D is unclear. There are 14 residues in the CDR3. CDR1 and CDR2 (germline): LNHDA, SQIVND (reference sequence). V was shortened by 7 bases and J by 2 bases, with 13 bases between the two germline ends.

A note on this clonotype: One end of the junction is discordant with germline, which a read error may explain. The chain has TRBV2 and TRBJ1-1; D remains unclear. CDR3 length equals 13 residues. Germline CDR1 reads SNHLY; CDR2 reads FYNNEI. The CDR3 DNA reads TGTGCCAGCAGTGAGAGACGGAACACTGAAGGTTTCTTT. Translation: CASSERRNTEGFF.

In regard to this clonotype: A much more abundant neighbour one base away suggests this may be a read error. The rearrangement uses TRBV7-8 and TRBJ2-3; D is undetermined. CDR1 and CDR2 (germline): SGHVS, FQNEAQ. This CDR3 region has 12 residues. CDR3 sequence (DNA): TGTGCCAGCAGCTTATACGCAGATACGAAGTATTTT. Its translation: CASSLYADTKYF.

The count of this clonotype is one. A read error may account for a junction end that differs from germline. The rearrangement joins TRBV27 to TRBJ1-1; D gene ambiguous. Germline-derived CDR1 and CDR2 are MNHEY and SMNVEV (reference sequence). The CDR3 length is 14 residues. In nucleotides, the CDR3 is TGTGACAGCAGTTTAAAAAGGAAGGACACTGAAGCTTTCTTT. Its protein product is CDSSLKRKDTEAFF.

This clonotype occurred many times. The chain links TRBV6-1 to TRBJ1-3; D unresolved. CDR1 MNHNS and CDR2 SASEGT come from the germline V gene. This CDR3 spans 15 amino acids. V lost 4 bases and J lost 4, with 14 bases in between. The CDR3 spells CASSANLGAGNTIYF. DNA of the CDR3: TGTGCCAGCAGTGCGAACCTAGGCGCAGGAAACACCATATATTTT.

This chain connects TRBV19 to TRBJ2-5; 11 bases are shared with TRBD2. Trimming took 5 bases from V and 1 from J; bases not matched to a gene: 6. Germline CDR1 reads LNHDA; CDR2 reads SQIVND (reference sequence). There are 16 residues in the CDR3. The CDR3 DNA is TGTGCCAGTAGTTCCGGACTAGCGGGTTCCCAAGAGACCCAGTACTTC. The encoded protein is CASSSGLAGSQETQYF.

About this clonotype: A single base separates this from a much larger clone, so it may be a read error. This chain connects TRBV6-2 or TRBV6-3 to TRBJ2-7; a weak D match, TRBD1 (6 bases). The CDR3 loop spans 12 amino acids. In germline, CDR1 is MNHEY, CDR2 SVGEGT. Trimming removed 11 bases from V and 2 bases from J, with 13 bases in between. The CDR3 sequence is CAARTETYEQYF. CDR3 sequence (DNA): TGTGCCGCCCGGACAGAAACCTACGAGCAGTACTTC.

The CDR3 DNA reads TGTGCCATCAGTGATTGGGGGACGCCAAAAGGGAACACTGAAGCTTTCTTT. Translation gives CAISDWGTPKGNTEAFF. The chain couples TRBV10-3 to TRBJ1-1, with D possibly matching TRBD1 (5 bases). Germline values: CDR1 ENHRY, CDR2 SYGVKD. V lost 3 bases and J 1 base, leaving 18 bases between the germline ends. CDR3 length: 17 amino acids.

This clonotype was seen many times. CDR3 protein: CASSGTGRTDTQYF. The CDR3 DNA follows: TGTGCCAGCAGCGGGACAGGGCGCACAGATACGCAGTATTTT. The chain recombines TRBV3-1 with TRBJ2-3, with 9 nucleotides matching TRBD1. Germline trimming cut 5 bases from V and 1 base from J; bases unmatched to any gene: 1. CDR1 and CDR2 (germline): LGHDT, YNNKEL (reference sequence). The CDR3 is made up of 14 amino acids.

The chain combines TRBV11-2 with TRBJ2-3, with D perhaps being TRBD1 or TRBD2 (5 bases each). The CDR3 loop spans 17 amino acids. The V gene lost 5 bases and the J gene lost 0 bases, with 18 bases spanning the gap. CDR1 and CDR2 from the germline V gene are SGHAT and FQNNGV. The CDR3 DNA follows: TGTGCCAGCAGCCTATCCTACGGGGCCCCTAGCACAGATACGCAGTATTTT. Its translation: CASSLSYGAPSTDTQYF.

Many counts were recorded for this clonotype. The rearrangement joins TRBV5-1 to TRBJ1-5; D may be TRBD1 (5 bases). V gave up 5 bases and J gave up 4 bases, with 10 bases separating them. Germline V CDR1 and CDR2: SGHRS, YFSETQ. The CDR3 sequence is 13 residues long. CDR3 sequence (DNA): TGCGCCAGCAGTATGGACACAAATCAGCCCCAGCATTTT. Protein sequence: CASSMDTNQPQHF.

Points on this clonotype: A much larger clone differs from this one at a single base, so this may be a read error. Here the CDR3 omits its conserved ending phenylalanine or tryptophan, so a read error is the likely source. The chain employs TRBV6-2 or TRBV6-3 and TRBJ2-7; D is uncertain. Trimming took 5 bases from V and 0 from J, leaving 8 bases between them. Germline-derived CDR1 and CDR2 are MNHEY and SVGEGT. The CDR3 covers 13 residues. Written as DNA, the CDR3 is TGTGCCAGCAGTCCTTTGAGCTCCTACGAGCAGTACCTC. Translation gives CASSPLSSYEQYL.

This clonotype has ten or more counts. The chain has TRBV27 and TRBJ2-7, with a possible D match to TRBD2 (5 bases). V shed 6 bases and J shed 6 bases, with 18 bases lying between them. The CDR3 covers 14 residues. The V gene's germline CDR1 is MNHEY and CDR2 SMNVEV (reference sequence). CDR3 protein: CASSRGQKTREQYF. CDR3 bases: TGTGCCAGCAGCCGCGGGCAGAAAACCCGCGAGCAGTACTTC.

CDR3 region: CASSFEATGAVNEQFF. The CDR3 DNA follows: TGTGCCAGCAGTTTCGAGGCGACCGGAGCCGTAAATGAGCAGTTCTTC. The chain couples TRBV12-3 or TRBV12-4 to TRBJ2-1, with unresolved D. The CDR3 has 16 amino acids. Trimming removed 3 bases at V and 7 bases at J, with 19 bases between.

There are many counts of this clonotype. The chain employs TRBV6-1 and TRBJ2-5; 7 bases agree with TRBD2. J gave up 5 bases and V 0 bases, and 6 bases lay outside the gene matches. This CDR3 has 15 residues. The germline CDR1 and CDR2 sequences are MNHNS and SASEGT. Written as DNA, the CDR3 is TGTGCCAGCAGTGAAGCGGGAGGGTCTGGGGAGACCCAGTACTTC. Its translation is CASSEAGGSGETQYF.

In the case of this clonotype: One junction end disagrees with the germline gene, perhaps due to a read error. This chain uses TRBV12-3 or TRBV12-4 with TRBJ2-1; D is tentatively TRBD1 or TRBD2 (5 bases each). The CDR3 totals 13 residues. CDR3 bases: TGTGCCAGCGGTTTTGTGGGGGAAAATGAGCAGTTCTTC. Protein sequence: CASGFVGENEQFF.

Turning to this clonotype: This may come from a read error, since a much larger clone is one base off. The chain links TRBV28 to TRBJ2-2; 10 bases agree with TRBD2. The V gene's germline CDR1 is MDHEN and CDR2 SYDVKM. This CDR3 has 16 residues. The V segment lost 5 bases and the J segment 4 bases; nucleotides outside the gene matches: 7. Here the CDR3 reads CASSTLAGVVTGELFF. The DNA of the CDR3 is TGTGCCAGCAGTACTCTAGCGGGGGTGGTCACCGGGGAGCTGTTTTTT.